This entry features one TCR beta chain sequence. Its matching antigen is unknown. The CDR3 runs to 11 residues. V lost 1 base and J 9 bases, leaving 7 bases between the germline ends. Germline V gives CDR1 DFQATT, CDR2 SNEGSKA (reference sequence). Primers for the PCR totalled 60 Vbeta and 13 Jbeta. The method was immunoSEQ multiplex PCR; TCRdb's version includes in-frame clones alone and lacks a portion of them. The sample holds roughly 220,000 clones, approximately 78% seen once. The data originate from a study of cytomegalovirus exposure and HLA in healthy donors. Study-wide points: No immune exposure information besides CMV serostatus was available. The CMV antigen specificity of a few CMV-associated chains was confirmed through in vitro analysis.

V gene TRBV20-1 combines with J gene TRBJ2-1; D ambiguous. This sequence was found in a woman between 40 and 50 years old in good health and CMV-seronegative. Sample: PBMCs. CDR3 DNA sequence: TGCAGTGCTAGAGCTAGAACTGAGCAGTTCTTC. It codes for CSARARTEQFF.